Listed below are T cell receptor beta chains from one sample, sequenced in a study of T cells in localized non-small cell lung cancer. Sequenced by immunoSEQ multiplex PCR; TCRdb stores in-frame clones only, minus some. The sample includes tens of thousands of clones, about 86% of them seen just once. Sequences were derived from peripheral blood, sampled before any cancer treatment. All receptors derive from a woman aged 18 to 55 with stage III lung adenocarcinoma. Each CDR3 is given with its conserved first and last residue.

j_call,v_call,cdr3_aa
TRBJ1-2,TRBV28,CASSSPDYGYTF
TRBJ2-7,TRBV27,CASSLWDGDSYEQYF
TRBJ1-6,TRBV27,CASSQGLTGINSPLHF
TRBJ1-3,TRBV7-9,CASSHPDGATIYF
TRBJ2-2,TRBV5-5,CASSFGTSPVELFF
TRBJ1-1,TRBV30,CAWGHSGGRGTEAFF
TRBJ2-5,TRBV7-2,CASSLAGANRETQYF
TRBJ2-5,TRBV4-1,CASSQDIRAGGLETQYF
TRBJ1-5,TRBV2,CASSYRRNQPQHF
TRBJ2-6,TRBV5-4,CASSFGVTGANVLTF
TRBJ1-6,TRBV7-3,CASAYGPYNSPLHF
TRBJ1-5,TRBV29-1,CSVTGGYNQPQHF